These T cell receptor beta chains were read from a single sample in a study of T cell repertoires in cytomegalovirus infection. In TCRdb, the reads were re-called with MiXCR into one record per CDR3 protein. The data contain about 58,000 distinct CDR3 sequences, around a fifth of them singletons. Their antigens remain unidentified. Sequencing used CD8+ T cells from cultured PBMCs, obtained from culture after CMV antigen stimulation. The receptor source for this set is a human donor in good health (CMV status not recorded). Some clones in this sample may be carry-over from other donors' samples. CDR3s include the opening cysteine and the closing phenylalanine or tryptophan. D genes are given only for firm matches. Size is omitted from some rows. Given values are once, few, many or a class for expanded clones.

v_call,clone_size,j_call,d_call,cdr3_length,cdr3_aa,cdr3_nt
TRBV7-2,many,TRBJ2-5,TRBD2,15,CASSRLAGGRETQYF,TGTGCCAGCAGCCGACTAGCGGGGGGGCGAGAGACCCAGTACTTC
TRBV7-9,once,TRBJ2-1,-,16,CASSLEPSGGGNEQFF,TGTGCCAGCAGCTTAGAGCCTAGCGGAGGGGGCAATGAGCAGTTCTTC
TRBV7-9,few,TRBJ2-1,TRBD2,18,CASSSNQGLAGPFNEQFF,TGTGCCAGCAGCTCGAATCAGGGACTAGCGGGACCTTTTAATGAGCAGTTCTTC
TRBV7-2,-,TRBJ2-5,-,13,CASSPPLGETQYF,TGTGCCAGCAGCCCGCCTTTGGGGGAGACCCAGTACTTC
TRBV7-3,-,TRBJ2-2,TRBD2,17,CASSLLASGTNTGELFF,TGTGCCAGCAGCTTACTCGCTAGCGGAACGAACACCGGGGAGCTGTTTTTT
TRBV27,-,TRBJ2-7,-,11,CASSYQKRQYF,TGTGCCAGCAGTTACCAGAAACGGCAGTACTTC
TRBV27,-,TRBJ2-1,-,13,CASSLSPNNEQFF,TGTGCCAGCAGTTTATCGCCGAACAATGAGCAGTTCTTC
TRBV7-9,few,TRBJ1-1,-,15,CASSSLTAANTEAFF,TGTGCCAGCAGCTCCCTTACAGCGGCGAACACTGAAGCTTTCTTT
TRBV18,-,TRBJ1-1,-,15,CASSHLDGGNTEAFF,TGTGCCAGCTCACACCTAGACGGAGGGAACACTGAAGCTTTCTTT
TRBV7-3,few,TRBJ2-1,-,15,CASSLPGSSYNEQFF,TGTGCCAGCAGCTTACCGGGGAGCTCCTACAATGAGCAGTTCTTC
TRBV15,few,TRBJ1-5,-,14,CATSNTGFNQPQHF,TGTGCCACCAGCAACACAGGGTTCAATCAGCCCCAGCATTTT
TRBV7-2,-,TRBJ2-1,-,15,CASTRGRGMYNEQFF,TGTGCCAGCACTAGAGGTCGGGGGATGTACAATGAGCAGTTCTTC
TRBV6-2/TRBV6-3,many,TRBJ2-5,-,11,CASSRQETQYF,TGTGCCAGCAGTCGCCAAGAGACCCAGTACTTC
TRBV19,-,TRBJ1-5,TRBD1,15,CASSISGQGGQPQHF,TGTGCCAGTAGTATCTCCGGACAGGGCGGTCAGCCCCAGCATTTT
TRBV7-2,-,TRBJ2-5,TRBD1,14,CASSWTTGVETQYF,TGTGCCAGCAGCTGGACGACAGGGGTAGAGACCCAGTACTTC
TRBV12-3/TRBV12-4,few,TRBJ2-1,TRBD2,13,CASSGSGGNEQFF,TGTGCCAGCAGCGGTAGCGGGGGCAATGAGCAGTTCTTC
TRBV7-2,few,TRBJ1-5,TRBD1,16,CASSLLLWDRGSPQHF,TGTGCCAGCAGCTTACTTTTATGGGACAGGGGGTCTCCCCAGCATTTT
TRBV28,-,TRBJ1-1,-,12,CASWDTNTEAFF,TGTGCCAGCTGGGATACAAACACTGAAGCTTTCTTT
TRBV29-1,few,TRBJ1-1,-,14,CSVGRQPRDTEAFF,TGCAGCGTTGGAAGACAGCCAAGGGACACTGAAGCTTTCTTT
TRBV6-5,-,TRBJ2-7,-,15,CASSYSPGSSYEQYF,TGTGCCAGCAGTTACAGCCCGGGGAGCTCCTACGAGCAGTACTTC